This TCR beta chain was sequenced for a study of identical twins. Study-wide results and limits: Less excess twin sharing appeared in beta out-of-frame sequences. Sequences that were out-of-frame, alpha and twin-shared displayed an excess of low generation probability.

V lost 6 bases and J lost 2, with 12 bases in between. The CDR3 consists of 13 residues. Germline V gene data show CDR1 as SGHRS and CDR2 as YFSETQ. With regard to this clonotype: The antigen is not known.

After template switching added a universal primer site, the resulting cDNA carried unique molecular identifiers. Via MiXCR, TCRdb re-called the 5' RACE reads, giving one row per CDR3 protein. The table has more than 1.5 million distinct CDR3 sequences, roughly a third seen once. The J gene is TRBJ2-7, the V gene TRBV5-1, with D maybe TRBD2 (6 bases). The sequenced material came from cord blood. This TCR derives from a newborn girl in good health. CDR3 sequence: CASNGGGPYEQYF. CDR3 coding DNA: TGCGCCAGCAACGGGGGAGGTCCCTACGAGCAGTACTTC. The full variable domain, completed using reference TRBV5-1 and TRBJ2-7, is KAGVTQTPRYLIKTRGQQVTLSCSPISGHRSVSWYQQTPGQGLQFLFEYFSETQRNKGNFPGRFSGRQFSNSRSEMNVSTLELGDSALYLCASNGGGPYEQYFGPGTRLTVT.